This is a list of T cell receptor beta chains from one sample in a study of T cells in Graves' hyperthyroidism and ophthalmopathy. MiXCR was run by TCRdb on the multiplex PCR reads, yielding one entry per CDR3 protein. The sample yields under 400,000 distinct CDR3 sequences, roughly 13% seen once. The specimen was blood. Receptors originate from a woman aged 18-35 years with Graves' hyperthyroidism. CDR3s include the opening cysteine and the closing phenylalanine or tryptophan. Each record gives: clone size, D gene, J gene, V gene, CDR3 protein, CDR3 DNA. A D gene is named only where the DNA matches it firmly. Only some rows state a clone size, as once, few, many or a class for expanded clones.

abundance: many
d_gene: .
j_gene: TRBJ2-1
v_gene: TRBV3-1
CDR3aa: CASSQNDGSWVRFF
CDR3nt: TGTGCCAGCAGCCAAAATGACGGGAGTTGGGTACGGTTCTTC

abundance: many
d_gene: .
j_gene: TRBJ2-2
v_gene: TRBV2
CDR3aa: CASSLLSGELFF
CDR3nt: TGTGCCAGCAGTCTATTATCCGGGGAGCTGTTTTTT

abundance: .
d_gene: TRBD1
j_gene: TRBJ2-7
v_gene: TRBV20-1
CDR3aa: CSARTGEALEQYF
CDR3nt: TGCAGTGCTCGGACAGGGGAGGCGCTCGAGCAGTACTTC

abundance: many
d_gene: TRBD2
j_gene: TRBJ2-3
v_gene: TRBV20-1
CDR3aa: CSATWRGGGTDTQYF
CDR3nt: TGCAGCGCTACGTGGCGGGGGGGAGGGACAGATACGCAGTATTTT

abundance: many
d_gene: .
j_gene: TRBJ2-6
v_gene: TRBV11-3
CDR3aa: CASSLAADSSGANVLTF
CDR3nt: TGTGCCAGCAGCTTAGCCGCCGACAGCTCTGGGGCCAACGTCCTGACTTTC

abundance: many
d_gene: TRBD2
j_gene: TRBJ2-3
v_gene: TRBV12-3/TRBV12-4
CDR3aa: CASTPGLAGDTQYF
CDR3nt: TGTGCCAGCACTCCAGGACTAGCGGGAGATACGCAGTATTTT

abundance: .
d_gene: .
j_gene: TRBJ2-5
v_gene: TRBV4-1
CDR3aa: CASSQDSGFQYF
CDR3nt: TGCGCCAGCAGCCAAGATTCGGGATTCCAGTACTTC

abundance: many
d_gene: .
j_gene: TRBJ2-3
v_gene: TRBV5-1
CDR3aa: CASSLERGWADTQYF
CDR3nt: TGCGCCAGCAGCTTGGAGAGGGGATGGGCAGATACGCAGTATTTT

abundance: few
d_gene: TRBD1
j_gene: TRBJ2-7
v_gene: TRBV5-1
CDR3aa: CASSYYRDRGVHEQYF
CDR3nt: TGCGCCAGCAGCTACTACCGGGACAGGGGGGTCCACGAGCAGTACTTC

abundance: .
d_gene: TRBD1
j_gene: TRBJ2-5
v_gene: TRBV5-1
CDR3aa: CASSSSDRGLQETQYF
CDR3nt: TGCGCCAGCAGCTCGTCGGACAGGGGTCTTCAAGAGACCCAGTACTTC

abundance: .
d_gene: .
j_gene: TRBJ2-7
v_gene: TRBV5-1
CDR3aa: CASSVDVATYEQYF
CDR3nt: TGCGCCAGCAGCGTCGATGTAGCCACCTACGAGCAGTACTTC

abundance: .
d_gene: .
j_gene: TRBJ1-6
v_gene: TRBV7-3
CDR3aa: CASSLDGPGLGYNSPLHF
CDR3nt: TGTGCCAGCAGCTTAGACGGCCCGGGGCTAGGGTATAATTCACCCCTCCACTTT

abundance: many
d_gene: .
j_gene: TRBJ2-3
v_gene: TRBV7-2
CDR3aa: CASSETRDTQYF
CDR3nt: TGTGCCAGCAGCGAAACTAGAGATACGCAGTATTTT

abundance: .
d_gene: .
j_gene: TRBJ2-1
v_gene: TRBV10-1
CDR3aa: CASSERKGDGDEQFF
CDR3nt: TGCGCCAGCAGTGAGAGAAAAGGGGATGGAGATGAGCAGTTCTTC

abundance: many
d_gene: .
j_gene: TRBJ2-5
v_gene: TRBV20-1
CDR3aa: CSAVRVIQETQYF
CDR3nt: TGCAGTGCTGTGCGGGTGATCCAAGAGACCCAGTACTTC

abundance: many
d_gene: TRBD2
j_gene: TRBJ2-1
v_gene: TRBV6-2/TRBV6-3
CDR3aa: CASRTTSGEQFF
CDR3nt: TGTGCCAGCAGGACGACTAGCGGTGAGCAGTTCTTC

abundance: many
d_gene: .
j_gene: TRBJ2-7
v_gene: TRBV20-1
CDR3aa: CSARVRNRENSEQYF
CDR3nt: TGCAGTGCTAGAGTCCGAAACAGGGAAAATTCCGAGCAGTACTTC

abundance: many
d_gene: TRBD1
j_gene: TRBJ2-5
v_gene: TRBV7-9
CDR3aa: CASSQDRVPLGETQYF
CDR3nt: TGTGCCAGCAGCCAGGACAGGGTCCCCTTAGGAGAGACCCAGTACTTC

abundance: many
d_gene: .
j_gene: TRBJ1-3
v_gene: TRBV2
CDR3aa: CATGSEYSGNTIYF
CDR3nt: TGTGCCACCGGCTCGGAGTACTCTGGAAACACCATATATTTT

abundance: few
d_gene: .
j_gene: TRBJ1-1
v_gene: TRBV19
CDR3aa: CASRGGGAFRAEAFF
CDR3nt: TGTGCCAGTAGGGGCGGGGGGGCCTTTCGCGCTGAAGCTTTCTTT

abundance: many
d_gene: TRBD2
j_gene: TRBJ2-7
v_gene: TRBV28
CDR3aa: CASSSSSAGGPYEQYF
CDR3nt: TGTGCCAGCAGTTCCTCCTCAGCGGGAGGCCCCTACGAGCAGTACTTC

abundance: many
d_gene: .
j_gene: TRBJ2-3
v_gene: TRBV7-9
CDR3aa: CASSPRGARGTDTQYF
CDR3nt: TGTGCCAGCAGCCCCCGAGGGGCCAGGGGCACAGATACGCAGTATTTT

abundance: .
d_gene: TRBD1
j_gene: TRBJ2-7
v_gene: TRBV4-1
CDR3aa: CASSQLGQGNYEQYF
CDR3nt: TGCGCCAGCAGCCAACTGGGACAGGGGAACTACGAGCAGTACTTC

abundance: many
d_gene: .
j_gene: TRBJ1-2
v_gene: TRBV7-2
CDR3aa: CASSLETGTVYTF
CDR3nt: TGTGCCAGCAGCTTAGAGACCGGGACCGTCTACACCTTC

abundance: few
d_gene: .
j_gene: TRBJ1-1
v_gene: TRBV5-4
CDR3aa: CASSLDPNRGWDTEAFF
CDR3nt: TGTGCCAGCAGCTTGGACCCCAATCGGGGGTGGGACACTGAAGCTTTCTTT

abundance: .
d_gene: TRBD2
j_gene: TRBJ2-2
v_gene: TRBV28
CDR3aa: CASSLPPGLAGGPNTGELFF
CDR3nt: TGTGCCAGCAGTTTACCCCCCGGACTAGCGGGGGGACCGAACACCGGGGAGCTGTTTTTT

abundance: once
d_gene: TRBD1
j_gene: TRBJ2-5
v_gene: TRBV5-1
CDR3aa: CASRTRDREQETQYF
CDR3nt: TGCGCCAGCAGAACCCGGGACAGGGAGCAAGAGACCCAGTACTTC

abundance: few
d_gene: .
j_gene: TRBJ1-1
v_gene: TRBV4-1
CDR3aa: CASSQVGQGNPEAFF
CDR3nt: TGCGCCAGCAGCCAAGTCGGTCAGGGAAACCCTGAAGCTTTCTTT

abundance: many
d_gene: .
j_gene: TRBJ2-2
v_gene: TRBV2
CDR3aa: CASSVEGPSWLFF
CDR3nt: TGTGCCAGCAGTGTTGAAGGACCCTCCTGGTTGTTTTTT

abundance: many
d_gene: .
j_gene: TRBJ1-1
v_gene: TRBV3-1
CDR3aa: CASIDPGRGAFF
CDR3nt: TGTGCCAGCATTGACCCGGGGAGGGGAGCTTTCTTT

abundance: many
d_gene: TRBD2
j_gene: TRBJ2-2
v_gene: TRBV7-3
CDR3aa: CASSPQPGTSAGELFF
CDR3nt: TGTGCCAGCAGCCCGCAACCCGGGACTAGCGCGGGGGAGCTGTTTTTT

abundance: few
d_gene: TRBD2
j_gene: TRBJ2-7
v_gene: TRBV19
CDR3aa: CASSILGGAFSDEQYF
CDR3nt: TGTGCCAGTAGTATCTTGGGAGGGGCCTTTTCCGACGAGCAGTACTTC

abundance: many
d_gene: .
j_gene: TRBJ2-7
v_gene: TRBV7-8
CDR3aa: CASSLARGTISYEQYF
CDR3nt: TGTGCCAGCAGCTTAGCGAGGGGTACTATCTCCTACGAGCAGTACTTC

abundance: .
d_gene: .
j_gene: TRBJ2-1
v_gene: TRBV2
CDR3aa: CASSGGPAVTSYNEQFF
CDR3nt: TGTGCCAGCAGCGGGGGACCAGCGGTTACCTCCTACAATGAGCAGTTCTTC

abundance: many
d_gene: .
j_gene: TRBJ1-2
v_gene: TRBV12-3/TRBV12-4
CDR3aa: CASSLVVGYVGYTF
CDR3nt: TGTGCCAGCAGTTTAGTGGTAGGGTACGTCGGCTACACCTTC

abundance: .
d_gene: .
j_gene: TRBJ2-7
v_gene: TRBV25-1
CDR3aa: CASSEYPVGIEQYF
CDR3nt: TGTGCCAGCAGTGAATATCCAGTCGGGATCGAGCAGTACTTC

abundance: many
d_gene: TRBD1
j_gene: TRBJ1-3
v_gene: TRBV30
CDR3aa: CAWREGQGSSGNTIYF
CDR3nt: TGTGCCTGGAGGGAAGGACAGGGAAGCTCTGGAAACACCATATATTTT

abundance: .
d_gene: .
j_gene: TRBJ1-2
v_gene: TRBV5-6
CDR3aa: CASSLGFAIAF
CDR3nt: TGTGCCAGCAGCTTAGGGTTCGCTATCGCCTTC

abundance: .
d_gene: TRBD2
j_gene: TRBJ2-1
v_gene: TRBV5-6
CDR3aa: CASSLGHGTSGHNEQFF
CDR3nt: TGTGCCAGCAGCCTGGGGCACGGGACTAGCGGTCACAATGAGCAGTTCTTC

abundance: many
d_gene: .
j_gene: TRBJ2-5
v_gene: TRBV6-2/TRBV6-3
CDR3aa: CASGIYEETQYF
CDR3nt: TGTGCCAGCGGAATCTATGAGGAGACCCAGTACTTC